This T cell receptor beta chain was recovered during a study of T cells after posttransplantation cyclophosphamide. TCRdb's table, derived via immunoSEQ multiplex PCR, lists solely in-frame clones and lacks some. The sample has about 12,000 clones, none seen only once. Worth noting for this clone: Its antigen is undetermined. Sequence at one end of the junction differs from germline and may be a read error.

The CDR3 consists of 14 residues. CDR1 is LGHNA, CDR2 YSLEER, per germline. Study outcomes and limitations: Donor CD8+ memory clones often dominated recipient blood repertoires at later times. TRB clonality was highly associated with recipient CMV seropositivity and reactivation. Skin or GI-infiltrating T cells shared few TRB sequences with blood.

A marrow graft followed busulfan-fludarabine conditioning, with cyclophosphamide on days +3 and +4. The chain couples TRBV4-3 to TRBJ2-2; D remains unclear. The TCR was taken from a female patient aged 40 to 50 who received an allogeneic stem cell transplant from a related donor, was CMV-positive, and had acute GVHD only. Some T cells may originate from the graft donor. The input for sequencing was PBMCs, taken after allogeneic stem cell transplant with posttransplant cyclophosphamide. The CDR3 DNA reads TGCGCCAGCAGCCAAGTTCCGAACACCGAGGAGCTGTTTTTT. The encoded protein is CASSQVPNTEELFF.